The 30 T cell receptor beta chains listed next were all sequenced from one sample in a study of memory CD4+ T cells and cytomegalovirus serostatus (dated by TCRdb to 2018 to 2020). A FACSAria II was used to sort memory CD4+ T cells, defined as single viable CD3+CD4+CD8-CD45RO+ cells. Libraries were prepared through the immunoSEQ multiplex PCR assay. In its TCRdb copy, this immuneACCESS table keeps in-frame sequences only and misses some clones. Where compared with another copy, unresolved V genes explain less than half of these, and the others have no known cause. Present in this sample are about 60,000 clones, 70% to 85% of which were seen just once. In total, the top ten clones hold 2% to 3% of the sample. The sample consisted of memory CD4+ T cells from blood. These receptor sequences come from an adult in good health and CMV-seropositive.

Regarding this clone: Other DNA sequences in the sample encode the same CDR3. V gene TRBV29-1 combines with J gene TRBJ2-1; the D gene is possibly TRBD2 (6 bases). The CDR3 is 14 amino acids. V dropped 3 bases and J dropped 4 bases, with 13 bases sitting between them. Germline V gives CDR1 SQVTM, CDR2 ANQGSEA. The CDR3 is CSVDTSGLYNEQFF. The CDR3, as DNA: TGCAGCGTTGATACCAGCGGGCTTTACAATGAGCAGTTCTTC.

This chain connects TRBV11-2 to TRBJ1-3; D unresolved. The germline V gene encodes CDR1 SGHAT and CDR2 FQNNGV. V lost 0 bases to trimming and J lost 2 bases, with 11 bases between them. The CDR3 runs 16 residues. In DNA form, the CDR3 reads TGTGCCAGCAGCTTAGATCCTTGGGCCACTGGAAACACCATATATTTT. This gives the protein CASSLDPWATGNTIYF.

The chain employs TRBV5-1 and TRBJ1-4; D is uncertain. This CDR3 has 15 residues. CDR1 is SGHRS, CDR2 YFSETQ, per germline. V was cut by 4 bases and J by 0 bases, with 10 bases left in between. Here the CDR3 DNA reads TGCGCCAGCAGCCCAGGACGAGCAACTAATGAAAAACTGTTTTTT. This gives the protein CASSPGRATNEKLFF.

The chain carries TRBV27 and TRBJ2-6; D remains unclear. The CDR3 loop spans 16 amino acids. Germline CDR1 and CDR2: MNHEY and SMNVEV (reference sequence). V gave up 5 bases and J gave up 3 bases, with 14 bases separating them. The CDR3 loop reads CASSPSWVGGANVLTF. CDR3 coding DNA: TGTGCCAGCAGTCCGTCGTGGGTTGGTGGGGCCAACGTCCTGACTTTC.

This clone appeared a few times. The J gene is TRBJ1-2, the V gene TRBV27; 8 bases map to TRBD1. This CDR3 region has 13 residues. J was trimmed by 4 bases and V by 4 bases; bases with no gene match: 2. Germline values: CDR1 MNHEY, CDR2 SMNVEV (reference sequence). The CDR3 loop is CASSSGQVYGYTF. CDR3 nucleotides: TGTGCCAGCAGTTCGGGACAGGTCTATGGCTACACCTTC.

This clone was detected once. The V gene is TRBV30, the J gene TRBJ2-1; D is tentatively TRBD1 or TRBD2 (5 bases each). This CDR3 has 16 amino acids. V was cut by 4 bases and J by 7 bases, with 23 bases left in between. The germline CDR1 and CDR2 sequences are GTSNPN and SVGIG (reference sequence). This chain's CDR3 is CAWTSPGAAGMNEQFF. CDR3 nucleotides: TGTGCCTGGACCTCCCCCGGGGCGGCGGGCATGAATGAGCAGTTCTTC.

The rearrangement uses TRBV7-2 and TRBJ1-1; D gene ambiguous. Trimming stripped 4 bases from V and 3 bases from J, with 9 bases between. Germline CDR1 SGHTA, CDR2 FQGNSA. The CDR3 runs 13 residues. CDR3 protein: CASSWTSYTEAFF. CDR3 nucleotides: TGTGCCAGCAGCTGGACCTCGTACACTGAAGCTTTCTTT.

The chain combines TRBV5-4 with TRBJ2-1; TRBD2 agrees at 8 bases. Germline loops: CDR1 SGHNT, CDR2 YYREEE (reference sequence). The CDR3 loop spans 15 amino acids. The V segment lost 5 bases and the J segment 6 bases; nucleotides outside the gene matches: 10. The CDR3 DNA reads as TGTGCCAGCAGTCCTCCGGGACTAGGGGTCAATGAGCAGTTCTTC. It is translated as CASSPPGLGVNEQFF.

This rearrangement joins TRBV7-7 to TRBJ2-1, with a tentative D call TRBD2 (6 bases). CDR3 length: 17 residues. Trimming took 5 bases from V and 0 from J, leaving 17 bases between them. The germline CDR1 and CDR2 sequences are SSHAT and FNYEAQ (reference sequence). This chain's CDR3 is CASSPRRGQSSYNEQFF. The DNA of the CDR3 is TGTGCCAGCAGCCCGCGGCGGGGTCAAAGCTCCTACAATGAGCAGTTCTTC.

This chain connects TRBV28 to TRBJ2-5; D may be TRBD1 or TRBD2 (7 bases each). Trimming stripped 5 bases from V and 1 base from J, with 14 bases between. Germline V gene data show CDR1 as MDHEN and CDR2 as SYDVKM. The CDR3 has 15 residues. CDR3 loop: CASSPQGGGQETQYF. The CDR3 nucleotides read TGTGCCAGCAGTCCCCAGGGGGGGGGCCAAGAGACCCAGTACTTC.

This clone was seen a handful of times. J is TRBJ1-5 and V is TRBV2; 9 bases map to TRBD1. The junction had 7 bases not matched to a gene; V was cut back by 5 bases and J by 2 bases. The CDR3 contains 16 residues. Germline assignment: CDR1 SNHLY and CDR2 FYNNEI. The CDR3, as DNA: TGTGCCAGCAGTCCGAGGACAGGGGAAGGCAATCAGCCCCAGCATTTT. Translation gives CASSPRTGEGNQPQHF.

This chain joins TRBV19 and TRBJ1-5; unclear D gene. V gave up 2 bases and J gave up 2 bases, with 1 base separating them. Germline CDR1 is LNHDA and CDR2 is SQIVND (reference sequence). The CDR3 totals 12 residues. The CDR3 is CASSIRNQPQHF. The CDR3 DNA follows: TGTGCCAGTAGTATACGCAATCAGCCCCAGCATTTT.

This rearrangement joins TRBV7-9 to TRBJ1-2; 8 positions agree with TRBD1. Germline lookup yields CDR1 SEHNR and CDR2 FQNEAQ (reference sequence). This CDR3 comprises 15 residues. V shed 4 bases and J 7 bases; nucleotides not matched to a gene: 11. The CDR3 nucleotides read TGTGCCAGCAGCTCCGGACAGGGTCAAACGGGTGGCTACACCTTC. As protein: CASSSGQGQTGGYTF.

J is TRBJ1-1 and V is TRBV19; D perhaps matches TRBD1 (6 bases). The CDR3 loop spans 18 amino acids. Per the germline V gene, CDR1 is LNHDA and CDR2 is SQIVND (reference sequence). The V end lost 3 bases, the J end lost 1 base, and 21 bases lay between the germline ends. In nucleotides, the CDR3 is TGTGCCAGTAGTATCAGGGGACACGGGCCTCCCCCGAACACTGAAGCTTTCTTT. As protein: CASSIRGHGPPPNTEAFF.

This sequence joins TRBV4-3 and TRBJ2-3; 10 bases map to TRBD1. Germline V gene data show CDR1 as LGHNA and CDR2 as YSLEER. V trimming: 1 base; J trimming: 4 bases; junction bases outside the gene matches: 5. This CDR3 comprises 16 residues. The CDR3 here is CASSQGDRGPADTQYF. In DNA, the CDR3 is TGCGCCAGCAGCCAAGGGGACAGGGGACCTGCAGATACGCAGTATTTT.

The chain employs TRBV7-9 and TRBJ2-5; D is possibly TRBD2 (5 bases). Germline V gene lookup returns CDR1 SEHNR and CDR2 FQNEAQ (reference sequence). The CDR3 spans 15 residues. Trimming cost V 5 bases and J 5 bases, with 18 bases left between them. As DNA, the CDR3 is TGTGCCAGCAGCCCCGTTGTGAGCGGTGGGGAGACCCAGTACTTC. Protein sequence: CASSPVVSGGETQYF.

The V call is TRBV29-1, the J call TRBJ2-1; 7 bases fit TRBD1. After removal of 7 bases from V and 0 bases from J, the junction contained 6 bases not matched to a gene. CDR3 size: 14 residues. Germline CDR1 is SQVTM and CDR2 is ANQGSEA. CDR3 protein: CSGLGGGSYNEQFF. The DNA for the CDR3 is TGCAGCGGCCTAGGGGGCGGCTCCTACAATGAGCAGTTCTTC.

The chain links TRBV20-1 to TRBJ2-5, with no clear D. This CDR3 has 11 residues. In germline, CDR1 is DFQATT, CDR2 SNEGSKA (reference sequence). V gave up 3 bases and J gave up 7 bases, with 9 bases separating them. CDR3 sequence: CSASRLGTQYF. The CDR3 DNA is TGCAGTGCTAGCCGTCTTGGGACCCAGTACTTC.

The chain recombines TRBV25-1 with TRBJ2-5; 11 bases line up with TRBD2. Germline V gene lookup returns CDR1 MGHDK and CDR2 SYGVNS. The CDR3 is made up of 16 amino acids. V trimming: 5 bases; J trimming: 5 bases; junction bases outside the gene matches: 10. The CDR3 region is CASSRSKGLAVETQYF. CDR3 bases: TGTGCCAGCAGTCGAAGCAAGGGACTAGCGGTCGAGACCCAGTACTTC.

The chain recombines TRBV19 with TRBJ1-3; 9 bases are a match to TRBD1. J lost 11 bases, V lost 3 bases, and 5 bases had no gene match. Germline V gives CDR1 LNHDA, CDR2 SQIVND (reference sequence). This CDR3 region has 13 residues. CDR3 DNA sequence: TGTGCCAGTAGTATCCCGACAGGGGGATCCATATATTTT. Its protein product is CASSIPTGGSIYF.

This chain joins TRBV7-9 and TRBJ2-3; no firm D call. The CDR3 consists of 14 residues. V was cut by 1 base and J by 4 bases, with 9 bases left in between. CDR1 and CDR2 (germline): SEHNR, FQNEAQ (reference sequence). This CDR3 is CASSLVPVADTQYF. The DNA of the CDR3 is TGTGCCAGCAGCTTAGTTCCTGTTGCAGATACGCAGTATTTT.

The CDR3: CASTPREPRGTGELFF. As DNA, the CDR3 is TGTGCCAGTACTCCGAGGGAGCCTAGAGGGACCGGGGAGCTGTTTTTT. The genes are TRBV19 and TRBJ2-2, with a tentative D call TRBD2 (5 bases). Looked up from germline, CDR1 is LNHDA and CDR2 is SQIVND (reference sequence). This CDR3 contains 16 residues. V lost 7 bases and J lost 5, with 20 bases in between.

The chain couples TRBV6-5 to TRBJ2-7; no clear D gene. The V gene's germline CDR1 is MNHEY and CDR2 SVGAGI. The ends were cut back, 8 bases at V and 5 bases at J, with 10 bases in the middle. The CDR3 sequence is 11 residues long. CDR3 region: CASQANDEQYF. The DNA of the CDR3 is TGTGCCAGCCAAGCAAACGACGAGCAGTACTTC.

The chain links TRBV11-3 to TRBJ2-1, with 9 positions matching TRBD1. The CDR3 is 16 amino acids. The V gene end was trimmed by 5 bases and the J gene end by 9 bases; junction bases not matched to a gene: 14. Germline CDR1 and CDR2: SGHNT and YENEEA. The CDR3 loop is CASSLTPGQGWGEQFF. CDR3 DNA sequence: TGTGCCAGCAGCCTAACTCCGGGACAGGGTTGGGGTGAGCAGTTCTTC.

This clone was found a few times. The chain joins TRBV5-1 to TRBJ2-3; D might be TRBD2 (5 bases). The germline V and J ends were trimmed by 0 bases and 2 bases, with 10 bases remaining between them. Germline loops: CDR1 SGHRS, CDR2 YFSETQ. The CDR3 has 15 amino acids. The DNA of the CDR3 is TGCGCCAGCAGCTTGGTTAGCGCCCCCACAGATACGCAGTATTTT. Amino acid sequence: CASSLVSAPTDTQYF.

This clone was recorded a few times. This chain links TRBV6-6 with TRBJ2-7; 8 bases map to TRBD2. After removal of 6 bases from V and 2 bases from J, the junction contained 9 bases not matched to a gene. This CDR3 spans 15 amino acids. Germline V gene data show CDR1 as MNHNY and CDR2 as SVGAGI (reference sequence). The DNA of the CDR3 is TGTGCCAGCAGCGGGCCTGAAGCGGGAGCCTACGAGCAGTACTTC. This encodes CASSGPEAGAYEQYF.

CDR3 coding DNA: TGTGCCAGCAGCTTAGGGGTTACATATCAAGCTTTCTTT. This translates into CASSLGVTYQAFF. This chain links TRBV7-2 with TRBJ1-1; D gene ambiguous. Germline CDR1 is SGHTA and CDR2 is FQGNSA. CDR3 length equals 13 residues. V was trimmed by 1 base and J by 9 bases, leaving 12 bases between them.

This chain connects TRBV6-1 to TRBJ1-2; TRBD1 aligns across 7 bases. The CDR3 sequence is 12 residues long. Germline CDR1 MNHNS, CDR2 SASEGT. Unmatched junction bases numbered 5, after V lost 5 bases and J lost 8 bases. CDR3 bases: TGTGCCAGCAGTACTCCGGGACAGGGCTACACCTTC. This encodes CASSTPGQGYTF.

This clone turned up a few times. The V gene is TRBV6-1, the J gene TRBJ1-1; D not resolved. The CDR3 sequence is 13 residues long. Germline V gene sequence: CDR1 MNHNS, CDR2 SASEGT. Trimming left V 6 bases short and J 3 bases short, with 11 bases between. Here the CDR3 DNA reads TGTGCCAGCAGCCGGACGTGGGACACTGAAGCTTTCTTT. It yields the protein CASSRTWDTEAFF.

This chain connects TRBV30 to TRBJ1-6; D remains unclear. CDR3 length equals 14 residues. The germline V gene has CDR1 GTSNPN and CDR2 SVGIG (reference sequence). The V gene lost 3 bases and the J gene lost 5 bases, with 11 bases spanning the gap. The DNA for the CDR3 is TGTGCCTGGAGGGTGAGAGCCGATAATTCACCCCTCCACTTT. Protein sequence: CAWRVRADNSPLHF.